This T cell receptor (beta chain) was sequenced in a study of blood T cell repertoires in COVID-19. The wider study: COVID-19 samples, acute and convalescent, were from the United States, Italy and Spain.

The CDR3 spans 16 residues. The V gene lost 1 base and the J gene lost 1 base, with 12 bases spanning the gap. CDR1 and CDR2 (germline): LGHNA, YNFKEQ. Sequencing was performed with immunoSEQ multiplex PCR; in TCRdb, only in-frame clones are kept and a portion is missing. The sample contains under 250,000 clones, 80% to 90% of which appear only once. The source of this sequence is a man aged 45-65 years with active or convalescent COVID-19. The chain uses TRBV4-2 and TRBJ2-3; maybe TRBD1 (5 bases). The sample taken for sequencing was peripheral blood. CDR3: CASSQVFQGRTDTQYF. The CDR3 region has the DNA TGTGCCAGCAGCCAAGTCTTCCAGGGCCGCACAGATACGCAGTATTTT.